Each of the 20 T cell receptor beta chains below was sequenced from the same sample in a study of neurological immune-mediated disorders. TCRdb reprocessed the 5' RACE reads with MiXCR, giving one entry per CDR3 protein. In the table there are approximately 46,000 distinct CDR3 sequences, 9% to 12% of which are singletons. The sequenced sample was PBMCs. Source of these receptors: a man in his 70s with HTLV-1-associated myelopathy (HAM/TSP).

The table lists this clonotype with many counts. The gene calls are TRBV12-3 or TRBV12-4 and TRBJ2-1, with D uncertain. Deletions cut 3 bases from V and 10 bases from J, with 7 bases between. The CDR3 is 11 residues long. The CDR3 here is CASSFVVEQFF. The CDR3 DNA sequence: TGTGCCAGCAGTTTTGTAGTGGAGCAGTTCTTC.

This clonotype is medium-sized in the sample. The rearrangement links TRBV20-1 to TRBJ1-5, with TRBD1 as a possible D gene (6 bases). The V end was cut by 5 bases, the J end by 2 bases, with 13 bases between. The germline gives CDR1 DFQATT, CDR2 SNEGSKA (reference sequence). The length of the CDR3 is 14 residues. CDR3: CSASWDMGNQPQHF. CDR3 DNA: TGCAGTGCTTCATGGGACATGGGCAATCAGCCCCAGCATTTT.

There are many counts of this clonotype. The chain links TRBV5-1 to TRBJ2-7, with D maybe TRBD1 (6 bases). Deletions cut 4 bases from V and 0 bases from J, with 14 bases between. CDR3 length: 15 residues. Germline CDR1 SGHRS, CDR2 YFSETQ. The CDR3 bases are TGCGCCAGCAGCCCCCGGGACACCAGCTCCTACGAGCAGTACTTC. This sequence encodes CASSPRDTSSYEQYF.

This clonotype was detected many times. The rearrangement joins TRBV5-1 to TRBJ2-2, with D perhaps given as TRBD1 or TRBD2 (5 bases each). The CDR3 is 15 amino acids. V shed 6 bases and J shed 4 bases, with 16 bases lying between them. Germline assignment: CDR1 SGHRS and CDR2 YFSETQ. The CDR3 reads CASKVVFGTTGELFF. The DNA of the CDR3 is TGCGCCAGCAAAGTTGTTTTCGGGACCACCGGGGAGCTGTTTTTT. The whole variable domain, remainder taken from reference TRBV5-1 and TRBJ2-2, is KAGVTQTPRYLIKTRGQQVTLSCSPISGHRSVSWYQQTPGQGLQFLFEYFSETQRNKGNFPGRFSGRQFSNSRSEMNVSTLELGDSALYLCASKVVFGTTGELFFGEGSRLTVL.

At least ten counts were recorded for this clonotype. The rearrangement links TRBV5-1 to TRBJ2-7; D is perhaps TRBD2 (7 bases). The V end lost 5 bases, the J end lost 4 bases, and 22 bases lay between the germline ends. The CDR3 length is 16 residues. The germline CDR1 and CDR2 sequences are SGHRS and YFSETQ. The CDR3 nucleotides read TGCGCCAGCAGTCCTCCCTCCGGGGGGCCACGTTACGAGCAGTACTTC. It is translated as CASSPPSGGPRYEQYF.

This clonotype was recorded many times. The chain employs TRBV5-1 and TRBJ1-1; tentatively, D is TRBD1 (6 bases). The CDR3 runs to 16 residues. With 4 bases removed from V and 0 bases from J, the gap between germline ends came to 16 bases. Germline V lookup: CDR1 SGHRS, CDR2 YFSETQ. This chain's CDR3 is CASSPYIGQLNTEAFF. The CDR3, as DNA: TGCGCCAGCAGCCCTTACATAGGACAGTTGAACACTGAAGCTTTCTTT.

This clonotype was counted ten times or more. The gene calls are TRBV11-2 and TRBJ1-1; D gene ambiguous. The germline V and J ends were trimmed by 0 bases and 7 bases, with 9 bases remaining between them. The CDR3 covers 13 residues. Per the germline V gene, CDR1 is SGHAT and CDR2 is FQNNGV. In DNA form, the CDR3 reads TGTGCCAGCAGCTTAGATAGTCGGTTTGAAGCTTTCTTT. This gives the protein CASSLDSRFEAFF.

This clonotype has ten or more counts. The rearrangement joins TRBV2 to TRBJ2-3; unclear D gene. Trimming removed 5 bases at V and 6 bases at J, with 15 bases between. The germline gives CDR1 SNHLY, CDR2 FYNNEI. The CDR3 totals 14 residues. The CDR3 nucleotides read TGTGCCAGCAGTACCAGGACCCTAGGCGATACGCAGTATTTT. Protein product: CASSTRTLGDTQYF. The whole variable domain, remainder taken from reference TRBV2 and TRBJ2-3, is EPEVTQTPSHQVTQMGQEVILRCVPISNHLYFYWYRQILGQKVEFLVSFYNNEISEKSEIFDDQFSVERPDGSNFTLKIRSTKLEDSAMYFCASSTRTLGDTQYFGPGTRLTVL.

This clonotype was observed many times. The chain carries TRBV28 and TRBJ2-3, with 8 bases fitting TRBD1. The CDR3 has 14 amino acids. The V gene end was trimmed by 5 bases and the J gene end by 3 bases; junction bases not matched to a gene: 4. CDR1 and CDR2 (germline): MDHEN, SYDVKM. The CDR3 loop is CASSRTGTTDTQYF. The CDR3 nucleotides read TGTGCCAGCAGTCGGACAGGGACGACAGATACGCAGTATTTT. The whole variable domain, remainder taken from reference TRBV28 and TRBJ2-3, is DVKVTQSSRYLVKRTGEKVFLECVQDMDHENMFWYRQDPGLGLRLIYFSYDVKMKEKGDIPEGYSVSREKKERFSLILESASTNQTSMYLCASSRTGTTDTQYFGPGTRLTVL.

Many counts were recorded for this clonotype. As DNA, the CDR3 is TGTGCCAGCAGCTTGACTAGCGGGAGAGGCAATGAGCAGTTCTTC. Its protein is CASSLTSGRGNEQFF. The chain couples TRBV5-4 to TRBJ2-1; 11 bases match TRBD2. With V trimmed by 1 base and J by 6 bases, 3 bases remained unmatched. CDR1 SGHNT and CDR2 YYREEE come from the germline V gene (reference sequence). The CDR3 contains 15 residues. The entire variable domain, with the rest obtained from reference TRBV5-4 and TRBJ2-1, is as follows: ETGVTQSPTHLIKTRGQQVTLRCSSQSGHNTVSWYQQALGQGPQFIFQYYREEENGRGNFPPRFSGLQFPNYSSELNVNALELDDSALYLCASSLTSGRGNEQFFGPGTRLTVL.

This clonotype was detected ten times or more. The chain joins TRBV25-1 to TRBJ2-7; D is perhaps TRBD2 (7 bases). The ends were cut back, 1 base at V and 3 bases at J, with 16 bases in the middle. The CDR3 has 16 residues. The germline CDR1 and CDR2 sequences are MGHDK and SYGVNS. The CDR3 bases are TGTGCCAGCAGTGAATGGGAGGGGGGCCACTACTACGAGCAGTACTTC. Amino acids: CASSEWEGGHYYEQYF.

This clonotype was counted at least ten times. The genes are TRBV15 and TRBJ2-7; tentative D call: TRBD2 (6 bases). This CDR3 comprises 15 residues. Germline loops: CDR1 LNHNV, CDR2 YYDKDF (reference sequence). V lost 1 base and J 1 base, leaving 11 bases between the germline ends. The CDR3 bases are TGTGCCACCAGCAGAGCGGGAGAGGGGTCCTACGAGCAGTACTTC. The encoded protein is CATSRAGEGSYEQYF.

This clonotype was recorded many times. CDR3 residues: CASSTGGSYEQYF. The CDR3 bases are TGTGCCAGCTCGACGGGGGGGTCCTACGAGCAGTACTTC. V is TRBV6-5 and J is TRBJ2-7; 8 bases match TRBD2. The length of the CDR3 is 13 residues. Germline V gene lookup returns CDR1 MNHEY and CDR2 SVGAGI. V lost 8 bases and J lost 1; bases outside the gene matches: 4.

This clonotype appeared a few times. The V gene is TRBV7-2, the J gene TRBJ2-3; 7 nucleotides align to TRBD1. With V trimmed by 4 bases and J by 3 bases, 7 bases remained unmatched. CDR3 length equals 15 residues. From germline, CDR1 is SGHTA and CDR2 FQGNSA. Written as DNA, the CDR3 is TGTGCCAGCAGCTCCAGGGGGATCATGACAGATACGCAGTATTTT. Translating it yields CASSSRGIMTDTQYF.

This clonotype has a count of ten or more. The CDR3 DNA sequence: TGTGCCAGCAGTTTGGTGGGCAGGGGGACGAACACCGGGGAGCTGTTTTTT. It codes for CASSLVGRGTNTGELFF. The V gene is TRBV27, the J gene TRBJ2-2; 7 bases match TRBD1. CDR1 is MNHEY and CDR2 is SMNVEV in the germline V gene (reference sequence). With V trimmed by 3 bases and J by 0 bases, 7 bases remained unmatched. This CDR3 has 17 amino acids.

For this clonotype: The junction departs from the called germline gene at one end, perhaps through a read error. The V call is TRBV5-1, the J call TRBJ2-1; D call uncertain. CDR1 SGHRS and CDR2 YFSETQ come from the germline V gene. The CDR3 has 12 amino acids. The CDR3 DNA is TGCGCCAGCAGCCAAGGAGAGAATGCGCAGTTCTTC. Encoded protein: CASSQGENAQFF.

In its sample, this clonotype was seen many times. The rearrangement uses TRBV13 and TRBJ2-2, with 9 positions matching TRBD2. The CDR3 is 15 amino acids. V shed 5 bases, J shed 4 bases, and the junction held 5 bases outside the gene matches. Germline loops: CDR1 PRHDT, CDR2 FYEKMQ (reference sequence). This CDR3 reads CASSTRTSATGELFF. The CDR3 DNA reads TGTGCCAGCAGCACCCGGACTAGCGCCACCGGGGAGCTGTTTTTT.

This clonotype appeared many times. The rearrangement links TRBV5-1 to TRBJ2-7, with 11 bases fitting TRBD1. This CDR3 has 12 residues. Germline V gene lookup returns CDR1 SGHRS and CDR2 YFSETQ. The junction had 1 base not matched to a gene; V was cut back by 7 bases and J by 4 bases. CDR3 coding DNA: TGCGCCAGCGGGACAGGGGGATACGAGCAGTACTTC. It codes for CASGTGGYEQYF.

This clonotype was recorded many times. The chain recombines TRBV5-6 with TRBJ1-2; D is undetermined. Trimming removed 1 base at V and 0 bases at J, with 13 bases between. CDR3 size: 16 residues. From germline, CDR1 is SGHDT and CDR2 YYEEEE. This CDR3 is CASSLFIERTNYGYTF. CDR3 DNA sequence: TGTGCCAGCAGCTTGTTTATAGAACGGACTAACTATGGCTACACCTTC.

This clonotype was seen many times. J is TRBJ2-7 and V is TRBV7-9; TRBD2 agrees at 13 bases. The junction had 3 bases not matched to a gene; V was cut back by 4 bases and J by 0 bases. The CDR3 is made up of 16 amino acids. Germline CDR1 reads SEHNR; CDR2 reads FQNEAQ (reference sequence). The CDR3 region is CASSSTSGRDSYEQYF. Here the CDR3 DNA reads TGTGCCAGCAGCTCCACTAGCGGGAGGGACTCCTACGAGCAGTACTTC. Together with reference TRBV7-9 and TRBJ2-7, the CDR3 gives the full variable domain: DTGVSQNPRHKITKRGQNVTFRCDPISEHNRLYWYRQTLGQGPEFLTYFQNEAQLEKSRLLSDRFSAERPKGSFSTLEIQRTEQGDSAMYLCASSSTSGRDSYEQYFGPGTRLTVT.